The present T cell receptor (beta chain) was sequenced within a study of shared clonotypes between healthy human individuals. Clones were read by immunoSEQ multiplex PCR, and TCRdb kept only the in-frame ones, dropping some. The sample lists 500,000 or so clones, around 96% occurring once. The CDR3 is made up of 12 amino acids. V lost 3 bases to trimming and J lost 8 bases, with 10 bases between them. CDR1 and CDR2 (germline): SNHLY, FYNNEI. The chain combines TRBV2 with TRBJ1-2; D unclear. Sequenced: naive CD4+ T cells sorted from blood. The subset here: CD45RA+ positively selected. The source is a young woman in good health. CDR3 sequence: CASSDLGWGYTF. In nucleotides, the CDR3 is TGTGCCAGCAGTGATTTGGGATGGGGCTACACCTTC.